This TCR beta chain emerged from a study of T cell changes during pregnancy in multiple sclerosis. The method was immunoSEQ multiplex PCR; TCRdb's version includes in-frame clones alone and lacks a portion of them. The data contain 25,000 to 35,000 clones, roughly 90% of them singletons. The TCR sequence derives from a female donor with multiple sclerosis, enrolled in a pregnancy study. Sample: CD8+ T cells from peripheral blood mononuclear cells, taken in the first trimester of pregnancy.

CDR3 protein: CASGQGGSGYTF. As DNA, the CDR3 is TGCGCCAGCGGACAGGGAGGCTCTGGCTACACCTTC. This chain links TRBV10-2 with TRBJ1-2, with TRBD1 identical over 8 bases. The V segment lost 8 bases and the J segment 7 bases; nucleotides outside the gene matches: 6. CDR1 is WSHSY and CDR2 is SAAADI in the germline V gene. The CDR3 contains 12 residues.